The clone carrying this T cell receptor (beta chain) was observed a handful of times. Its antigen is as yet unknown. Every sampled donor was Caucasian and healthy. This specimen comes from a study of identical twins. General study results and limits: There was more out-of-frame TCR alpha sharing in monozygotic twins than models estimated. Findings came from cross-sectional statistics, without long-term follow-up of donors.

J lost 2 bases, V lost 3 bases, and 12 bases had no gene match. Germline lookup yields CDR1 DFQATT and CDR2 SNEGSKA (reference sequence). The CDR3 is made up of 16 amino acids. Template switching added a universal primer site; cDNA carried unique molecular identifiers. TCRdb re-called the 5' RACE reads with MiXCR, one entry per CDR3 protein. The sample holds 350,000 to 450,000 distinct CDR3 sequences; roughly 20% are singletons and the top ten take 12%. The chain employs TRBV20-1 and TRBJ1-1; 7 bases fit TRBD1. The clonotype originates from a man in his fifties or sixties in good health. Specimen: naive T cells sorted from blood. CDR3 coding DNA: TGCAGTGCTAGGGGGACAGAACCCAATCGTAACACTGAAGCTTTCTTT. Its translation: CSARGTEPNRNTEAFF.